This T cell receptor (beta chain) was retrieved from a study of human T cells and chemical hapten exposure. Study summary: The patient population, which was mostly female, had alopecia areata, totalis or universalis. Study-wide findings and caveats: The study found expanded TCRs formed significantly more large CDR3 similarity clusters than controls.

Specified time point: patch test 3, about 24 weeks after DPC sensitization. Stated treatment: therapeutic diphenylcyclopropenone sensitization with weekly scalp DPC. Using its own MiXCR run on the RACE reads, TCRdb lists one record per CDR3 protein. Of about 97,000 distinct CDR3 sequences in the sample, about 28% were seen once. This clonotype has just one count. Its antigen is not identified. Trimming stripped 5 bases from V and 5 bases from J, with 13 bases between. CDR1 MNHNY and CDR2 SVGAGI come from the germline V gene (reference sequence). This CDR3 comprises 13 residues. The V call is TRBV6-6, the J call TRBJ2-7; perhaps TRBD2 as D (7 bases). This sequence was found in a man aged 35 to 55 with alopecia areata. Some clones in this sample may be carry-over from other donors' samples. The material sequenced was whole blood, taken in connection with sensitization to the hapten diphenylcyclopropenone (DPC). For the CDR3, the DNA is TGTGCCAGCAGTCCCCGGGGGGCCGACGAGCAGTACTTC. It encodes CASSPRGADEQYF.